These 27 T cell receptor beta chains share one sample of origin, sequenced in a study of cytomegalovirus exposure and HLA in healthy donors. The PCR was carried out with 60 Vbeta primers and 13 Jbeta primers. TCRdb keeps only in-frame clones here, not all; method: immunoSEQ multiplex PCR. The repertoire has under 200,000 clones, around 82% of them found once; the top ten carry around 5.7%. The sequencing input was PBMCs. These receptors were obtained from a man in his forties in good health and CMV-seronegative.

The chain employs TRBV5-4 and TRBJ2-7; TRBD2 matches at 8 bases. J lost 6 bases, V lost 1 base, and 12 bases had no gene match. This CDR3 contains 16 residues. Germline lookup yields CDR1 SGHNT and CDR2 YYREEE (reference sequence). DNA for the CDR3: TGTGCCAGCAGCTTGAAAATCCCGGGGGGGGCAGGCGAGCAGTACTTC. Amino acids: CASSLKIPGGAGEQYF.

The CDR3, as DNA: TGCAGCGTCGAGGGGAGGGGGGAGCAGTTCTTC. This encodes CSVEGRGEQFF. V gene TRBV29-1 combines with J gene TRBJ2-1; D possibly corresponds to TRBD2 (7 bases). The V end was cut by 6 bases, the J end by 10 bases, with 13 bases between. The CDR3 is made up of 11 amino acids. Germline V gene lookup returns CDR1 SQVTM and CDR2 ANQGSEA.

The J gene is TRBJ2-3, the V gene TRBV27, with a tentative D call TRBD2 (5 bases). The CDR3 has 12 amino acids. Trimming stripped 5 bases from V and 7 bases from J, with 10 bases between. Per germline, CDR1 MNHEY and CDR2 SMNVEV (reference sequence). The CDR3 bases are TGTGCCAGCAGTCCTACGGGGTATACGCAGTATTTT. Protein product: CASSPTGYTQYF.

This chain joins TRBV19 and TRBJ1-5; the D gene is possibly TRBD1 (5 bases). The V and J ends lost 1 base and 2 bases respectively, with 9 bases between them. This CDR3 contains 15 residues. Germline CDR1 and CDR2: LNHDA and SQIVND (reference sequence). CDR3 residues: CASSIVAGRNQPQHF. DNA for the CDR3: TGTGCCAGTAGTATAGTGGCAGGGCGCAATCAGCCCCAGCATTTT. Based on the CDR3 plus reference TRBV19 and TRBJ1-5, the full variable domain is DGGITQSPKYLFRKEGQNVTLSCEQNLNHDAMYWYRQDPGQGLRLIYYSQIVNDFQKGDIAEGYSVSREKKESFPLTVTSAQKNPTAFYLCASSIVAGRNQPQHFGDGTRLSIL.

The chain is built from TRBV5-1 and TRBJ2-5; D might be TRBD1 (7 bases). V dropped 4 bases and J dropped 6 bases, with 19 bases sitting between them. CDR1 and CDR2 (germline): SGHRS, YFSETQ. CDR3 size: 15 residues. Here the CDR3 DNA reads TGCGCCAGCAGCCCAGACAGGGAGGAGCGGAAGACCCAGTACTTC. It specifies CASSPDREERKTQYF.

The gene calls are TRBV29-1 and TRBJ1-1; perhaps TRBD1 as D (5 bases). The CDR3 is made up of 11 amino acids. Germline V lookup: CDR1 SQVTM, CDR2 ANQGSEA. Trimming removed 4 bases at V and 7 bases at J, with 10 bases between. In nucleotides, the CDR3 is TGCAGCGTTGCGCAGGGTGATGAAGCTTTCTTT. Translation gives CSVAQGDEAFF.

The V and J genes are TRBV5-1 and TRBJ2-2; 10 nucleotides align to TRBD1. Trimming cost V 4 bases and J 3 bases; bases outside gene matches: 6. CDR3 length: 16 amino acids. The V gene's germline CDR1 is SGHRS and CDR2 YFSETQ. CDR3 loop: CASSTRTGGDTGELFF. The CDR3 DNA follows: TGCGCCAGCAGCACGAGGACAGGGGGGGACACCGGGGAGCTGTTTTTT.

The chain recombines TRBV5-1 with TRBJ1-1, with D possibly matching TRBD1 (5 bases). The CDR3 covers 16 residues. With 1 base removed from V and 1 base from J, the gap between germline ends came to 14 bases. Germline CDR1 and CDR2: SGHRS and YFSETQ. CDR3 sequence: CASSLSGGRANTEAFF. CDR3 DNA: TGCGCCAGCAGCTTGAGCGGGGGGAGGGCGAACACTGAAGCTTTCTTT.

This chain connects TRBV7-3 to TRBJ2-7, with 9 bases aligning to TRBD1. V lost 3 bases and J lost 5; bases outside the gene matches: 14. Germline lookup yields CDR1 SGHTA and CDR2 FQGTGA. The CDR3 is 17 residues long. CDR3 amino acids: CASSLSSGGTGMHEQYF. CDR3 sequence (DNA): TGTGCCAGCAGCTTGAGTTCAGGTGGGACAGGGATGCACGAGCAGTACTTC.

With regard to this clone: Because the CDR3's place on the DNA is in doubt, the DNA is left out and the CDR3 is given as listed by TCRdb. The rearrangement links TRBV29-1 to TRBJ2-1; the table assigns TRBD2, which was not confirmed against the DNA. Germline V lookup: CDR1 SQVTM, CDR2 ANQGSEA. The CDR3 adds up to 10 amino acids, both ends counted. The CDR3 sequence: CSVASGTPFF.

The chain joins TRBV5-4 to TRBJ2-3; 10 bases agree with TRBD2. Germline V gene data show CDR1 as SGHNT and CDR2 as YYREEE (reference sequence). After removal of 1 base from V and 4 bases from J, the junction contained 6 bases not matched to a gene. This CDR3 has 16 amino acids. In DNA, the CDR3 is TGTGCCAGCAGCTTGTTGACGCTAGCGGGAGCAGATACGCAGTATTTT. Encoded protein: CASSLLTLAGADTQYF.

The CDR3 protein is CASSQDVTRNYGYTF. The CDR3 DNA follows: TGCGCCAGCAGCCAAGATGTGACACGGAACTATGGCTACACCTTC. This rearrangement joins TRBV4-1 to TRBJ1-2; no definite D call. The CDR3 covers 15 residues. CDR1 and CDR2 (germline): MGHRA, YSYEKL. Deletions cut 0 bases from V and 2 bases from J, with 10 bases between.

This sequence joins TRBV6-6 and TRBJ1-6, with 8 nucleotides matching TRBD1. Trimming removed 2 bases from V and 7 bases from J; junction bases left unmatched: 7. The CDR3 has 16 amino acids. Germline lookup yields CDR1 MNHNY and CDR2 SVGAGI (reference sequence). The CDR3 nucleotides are TGTGCCAGCAGTTACGGGACAGGCCAAGGAAATTCACCCCTCCACTTT. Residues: CASSYGTGQGNSPLHF.

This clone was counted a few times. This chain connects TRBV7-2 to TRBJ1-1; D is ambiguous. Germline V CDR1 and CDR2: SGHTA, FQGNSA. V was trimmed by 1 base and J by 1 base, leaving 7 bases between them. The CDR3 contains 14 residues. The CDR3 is CASSLDSANTEAFF. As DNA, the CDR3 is TGTGCCAGCAGCTTAGATAGTGCGAACACTGAAGCTTTCTTT. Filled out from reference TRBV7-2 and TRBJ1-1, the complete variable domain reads GAGVSQSPSNKVTEKGKDVELRCDPISGHTALYWYRQSLGQGLEFLIYFQGNSAPDKSGLPSDRFSAERTGGSVSTLTIQRTQQEDSAVYLCASSLDSANTEAFFGQGTRLTVV.

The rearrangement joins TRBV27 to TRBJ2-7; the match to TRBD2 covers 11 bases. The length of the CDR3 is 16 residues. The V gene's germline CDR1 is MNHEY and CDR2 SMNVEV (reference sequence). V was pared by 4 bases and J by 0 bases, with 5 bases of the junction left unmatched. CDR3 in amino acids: CASSSLTSGNSYEQYF. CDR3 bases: TGTGCCAGCAGTTCCCTGACTAGCGGGAACTCCTACGAGCAGTACTTC.

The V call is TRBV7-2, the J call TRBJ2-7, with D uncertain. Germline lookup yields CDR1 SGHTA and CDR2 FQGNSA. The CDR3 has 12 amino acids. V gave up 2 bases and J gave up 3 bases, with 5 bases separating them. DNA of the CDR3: TGTGCCAGCAGCTTAATCGGCTACGAGCAGTACTTC. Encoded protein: CASSLIGYEQYF.

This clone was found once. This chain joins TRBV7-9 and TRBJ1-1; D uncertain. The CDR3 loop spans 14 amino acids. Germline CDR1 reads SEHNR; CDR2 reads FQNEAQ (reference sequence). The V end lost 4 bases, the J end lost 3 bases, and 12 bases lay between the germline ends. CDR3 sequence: CASSSGFGDTEAFF. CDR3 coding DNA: TGTGCCAGCAGCTCCGGTTTCGGAGACACTGAAGCTTTCTTT.

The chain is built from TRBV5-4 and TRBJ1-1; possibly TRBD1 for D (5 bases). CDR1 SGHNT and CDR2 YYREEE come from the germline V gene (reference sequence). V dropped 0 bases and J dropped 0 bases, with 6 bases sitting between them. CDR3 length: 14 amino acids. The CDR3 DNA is TGTGCCAGCAGCTTGGACAGGTTGAACACTGAAGCTTTCTTT. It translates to CASSLDRLNTEAFF.

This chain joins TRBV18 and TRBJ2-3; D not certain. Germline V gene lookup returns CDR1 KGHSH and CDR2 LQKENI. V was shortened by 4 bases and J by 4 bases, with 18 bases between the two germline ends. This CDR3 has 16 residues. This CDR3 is CASSHPLGRASDTQYF. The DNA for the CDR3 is TGTGCCAGCTCACACCCCCTGGGCAGAGCATCAGATACGCAGTATTTT.

The CDR3 loop reads CASSLMVTADTQYF. In DNA form, the CDR3 reads TGTGCCAGCAGCTTAATGGTAACAGCAGATACGCAGTATTTT. J is TRBJ2-3 and V is TRBV7-3; unclear D gene. Trimming removed 1 base from V and 4 bases from J, with 9 bases in between. CDR1 and CDR2 from the germline V gene are SGHTA and FQGTGA. The CDR3 runs 14 residues. Variable domain in full (rest from reference TRBV7-3 and TRBJ2-3): GAGVSQTPSNKVTEKGKYVELRCDPISGHTALYWYRQSLGQGPEFLIYFQGTGAADDSGLPNDRFFAVRPEGSVSTLKIQRTERGDSAVYLCASSLMVTADTQYFGPGTRLTVL.

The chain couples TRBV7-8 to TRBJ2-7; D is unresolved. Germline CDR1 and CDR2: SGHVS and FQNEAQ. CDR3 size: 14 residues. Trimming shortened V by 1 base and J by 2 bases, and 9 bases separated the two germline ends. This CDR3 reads CASSLVDGPYEQYF. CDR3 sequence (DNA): TGTGCCAGCAGCTTAGTGGATGGGCCCTACGAGCAGTACTTC.

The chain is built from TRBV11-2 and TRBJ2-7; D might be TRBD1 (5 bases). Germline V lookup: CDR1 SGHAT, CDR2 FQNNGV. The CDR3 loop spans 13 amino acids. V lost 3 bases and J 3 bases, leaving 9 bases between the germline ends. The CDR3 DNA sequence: TGTGCCAGCAGCTTCCGTGACAGCTACGAGCAGTACTTC. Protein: CASSFRDSYEQYF.

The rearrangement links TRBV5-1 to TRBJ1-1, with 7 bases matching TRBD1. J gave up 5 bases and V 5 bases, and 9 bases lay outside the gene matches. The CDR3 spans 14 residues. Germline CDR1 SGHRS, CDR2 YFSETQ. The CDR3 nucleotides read TGCGCCAGCAGATCAAACCCAGGGGGAACTGAAGCTTTCTTT. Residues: CASRSNPGGTEAFF.

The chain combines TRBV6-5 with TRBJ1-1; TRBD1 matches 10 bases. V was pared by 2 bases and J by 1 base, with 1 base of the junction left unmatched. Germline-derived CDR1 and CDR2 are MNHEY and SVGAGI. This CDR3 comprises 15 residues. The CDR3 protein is CASSYGDRGNTEAFF. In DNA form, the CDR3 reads TGTGCCAGCAGTTACGGGGACAGGGGGAACACTGAAGCTTTCTTT.

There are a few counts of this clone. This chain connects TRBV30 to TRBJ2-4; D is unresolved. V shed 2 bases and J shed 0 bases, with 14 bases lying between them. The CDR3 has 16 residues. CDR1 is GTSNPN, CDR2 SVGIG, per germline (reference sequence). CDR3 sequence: CAWSKRLQGAKNIQYF. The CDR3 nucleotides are TGTGCCTGGAGTAAGAGACTCCAAGGAGCCAAAAACATTCAGTACTTC. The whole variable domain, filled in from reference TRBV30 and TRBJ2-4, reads SQTIHQWPATLVQPVGSPLSLECTVEGTSNPNLYWYRQAAGRGLQLLFYSVGIGQISSEVPQNLSASRPQDRQFILSSKKLLLSDSGFYLCAWSKRLQGAKNIQYFGAGTRLSVL.

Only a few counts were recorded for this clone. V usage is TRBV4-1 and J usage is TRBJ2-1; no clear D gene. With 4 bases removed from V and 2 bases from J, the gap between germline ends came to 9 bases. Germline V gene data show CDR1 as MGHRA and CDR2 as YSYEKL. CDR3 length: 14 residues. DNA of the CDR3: TGCGCCAGCAGCCGGAGTGAAACCTACAATGAGCAGTTCTTC. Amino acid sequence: CASSRSETYNEQFF.

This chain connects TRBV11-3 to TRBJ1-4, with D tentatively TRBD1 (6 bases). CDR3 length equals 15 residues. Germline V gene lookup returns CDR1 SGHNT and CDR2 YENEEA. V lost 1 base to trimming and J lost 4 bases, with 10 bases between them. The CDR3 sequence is CASSLVGQLNEKLFF. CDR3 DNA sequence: TGTGCCAGCAGCTTAGTTGGACAGCTTAATGAAAAACTGTTTTTT.